The present TCR beta chain was sequenced within a study of T cell responses to AZD1222 COVID-19 vaccine (dated by TCRdb to about 2021). Study-level background: Because spike-specific TCR depth and breadth did not differ between the two schedules, AZD1222 recipients who got a second dose at roughly 4 weeks were pooled with those who got a second dose at roughly 12 weeks. Trial participants were enrolled by age into 18-55, 56-69 and 70-plus year subgroups, with around 140, 26 and 57 TCR-sequenced participants respectively. A total of just over 230 trial participants underwent TCR sequencing, of whom 200 to 220 had received two doses of AZD1222 and about 25 had received two doses of the MenACWY control vaccine.

The research as a whole found: Reportedly, close to half of the unique spike-specific TCRs recognized epitopes lying outside the regions that are mutated in the B.1.351 and B.1.1.7 variants. Most participants were white British and females outnumbered males, and the authors suggested that clonal diversity may have been underestimated. CD4 TCRs associated with the vaccine covered the entire spike protein, and the dominant responses were in regions 160-218 and 743-854. The 56-69-year group was small, and its depth increase did not reach significance, likely because of low power. Because no samples from the day 14 peak response were available, repertoires could be characterized only after the peak T cell response. Conclusions about previously exposed vaccinees are limited, since just 5 or 6 AZD1222 recipients were seropositive for SARS-CoV-2 at baseline. A significant rise in spike-specific TCR breadth and depth was observed after two AZD1222 doses relative to day 0 and relative to MenACWY recipients.

The CDR3 regions of human TCRbeta chains were subjected to immunosequencing. The study's processing was this. Repertoire TCRs were checked for matches against a reference library of SARS-CoV-2-specific TCRs that had been generated using the MIRA antigen-specificity platform. Breadth was defined as the fraction of unique TCRs that were SARS-CoV-2-associated. Depth was defined as the fraction of total T cells that were SARS-CoV-2-associated. Using the MIRA data, each spike-specific TCR was assigned both to the spike region to which the TCR was reactive and to a CD4 or CD8 class. Log10-transformed breadth and depth values were compared by one-way ANOVA with Sidak's multiple comparisons tests. TCRdb holds this immuneACCESS table with in-frame rearrangements only. Some clones are missing; in checked studies, unresolved V genes explain under half, and the rest has no known cause. V, J and clone size reflect that table, while D and trimming were determined from the DNA. For this sample the table gives more than 90,000 clones, of which roughly nine tenths were detected only once. The ten largest clonotypes hold 16% of the sample.

The time point label, as the study defines it: baseline before first vaccination. Vaccinee samples were obtained from the UK trials COV001 and COV002, which included a single-blind randomized controlled phase 2/3 trial of AZD1222 (ChAdOx1 nCoV-19) in healthy adults. For TCRbeta chain sequencing, PBMC samples were collected from trial participants at day 0 and at day 28 after the second dose. In regard to this clone: Its antigen is currently not known. Base quality data are lacking; no much larger clone is found one base away.

The germline V gene specifies SGHRS as CDR1 and YFSETQ as CDR2. Trimming removed 4 bases from V and 5 bases from J, leaving 18 bases between the germline ends. The CDR3, from cysteine to phenylalanine, totals 15 residues. Only the CDR3 DNA is retained, 45 bases long and in frame from the first base. The TCR sequence derives from an adult in good health. Sequencing used peripheral blood, obtained on day 0 of AZD1222 vaccination. The V and J genes are TRBV5-1 and TRBJ1-1; a weak D assignment points to TRBD1 (6 bases agree). The sequence in DNA is TGCGCCAGCAGCAGGTCGACAGGCCAGGGGACTGAAGCTTTCTTT. This is translated as CASSRSTGQGTEAFF.